A single sample gave rise to the 7 T cell receptor beta chains below, sequenced in a study of cytomegalovirus exposure and HLA in healthy donors. The PCR employed 60 Vbeta primers together with 13 Jbeta primers. Produced via immunoSEQ multiplex PCR; TCRdb's table is partial and in-frame only. Of about 110,000 clones detected, 60% to 85% appear once; the ten largest clones hold around 5%. The sequencing sample was made of PBMCs. The receptors stem from a female donor in good health and CMV-seropositive.

V is TRBV11-1 and J is TRBJ2-1, with D tentatively TRBD1 (6 bases). CDR1 is SGHAT and CDR2 is FQDESV in the germline V gene (reference sequence). This CDR3 spans 17 amino acids. The germline V and J ends were trimmed by 1 base and 7 bases, with 20 bases remaining between them. Here the CDR3 reads CASSLGVGGAPGNEQFF. In DNA form, the CDR3 reads TGTGCCAGCAGCTTAGGGGTAGGGGGAGCCCCAGGGAATGAGCAGTTCTTC.

V usage is TRBV6-1 and J usage is TRBJ1-5, with TRBD1 matching over 8 bases. The CDR3 length is 14 residues. The germline V gene encodes CDR1 MNHNS and CDR2 SASEGT. J gave up 6 bases and V 2 bases, and 3 bases lay outside the gene matches. For the CDR3, the DNA is TGTGCCAGCAGTGAACAGGGGGCTATTCAGCCCCAGCATTTT. Translating gives CASSEQGAIQPQHF.

This clone has just a few counts. V usage is TRBV6-1 and J usage is TRBJ1-5; 7 nucleotides agree with TRBD1. The CDR3 consists of 14 residues. Germline V CDR1 and CDR2: MNHNS, SASEGT. Germline trimming cut 6 bases from V and 2 bases from J; bases unmatched to any gene: 4. For the CDR3, the DNA is TGTGCCAGCAGCACAACAGGGGGCAATCAGCCCCAGCATTTT. It translates to CASSTTGGNQPQHF.

The chain employs TRBV5-4 and TRBJ2-7; 8 nucleotides match TRBD2. Germline assignment: CDR1 SGHNT and CDR2 YYREEE (reference sequence). The junction had 3 bases not matched to a gene; V was cut back by 5 bases and J by 5 bases. The CDR3 sequence is 12 residues long. The CDR3 DNA follows: TGTGCCAGCAGGCGGGGGGCTAACGAGCAGTACTTC. Protein: CASRRGANEQYF.

This clone came up a few times. The V call is TRBV4-1, the J call TRBJ2-7; 9 bases are shared with TRBD1. Germline-derived CDR1 and CDR2 are MGHRA and YSYEKL. The CDR3 loop spans 17 amino acids. V was clipped by 4 bases and J by 2 bases; unmatched bases: 12. Here the CDR3 DNA reads TGCGCCAGCAGCCCCCTAAGGTTGGGACAGGGAACCTACGAGCAGTACTTC. This translates into CASSPLRLGQGTYEQYF.

This chain uses TRBV19 with TRBJ1-5, with no clear D. CDR1 is LNHDA, CDR2 SQIVND, per germline (reference sequence). Trimming removed 5 bases at V and 2 bases at J, with 10 bases between. The CDR3 is 14 amino acids. This CDR3 is CASSPAQGNQPQHF. DNA for the CDR3: TGTGCCAGTAGTCCGGCCCAGGGCAATCAGCCCCAGCATTTT.

V usage is TRBV7-2 and J usage is TRBJ2-1, with 14 bases fitting TRBD2. The germline V gene has CDR1 SGHTA and CDR2 FQGNSA. V shed 2 bases and J 6 bases; nucleotides not matched to a gene: 6. The CDR3 length is 17 residues. DNA for the CDR3: TGTGCCAGCAGCTTAAGCTCAGGACTAGCGGGAGGCAATGAGCAGTTCTTC. It translates to CASSLSSGLAGGNEQFF.